This T cell receptor beta chain appears in the sequencing data of a study of CD8 T cells in ankylosing spondylitis. Study-wide points: Typical of ankylosing spondylitis blood, it appeared, was a TCR beta motif of eight highly homologous variants.

TCRdb recomputed calls from the 5' RACE reads with MiXCR, one row per CDR3 protein. The sample lists about 700,000 distinct CDR3 sequences; under 20% were seen once. This clonotype came up a few times. Its target is not known. This clonotype was sampled from a male donor with ankylosing spondylitis. Sequencing was done on a sample of blood, either unsorted or a sorted T cell fraction (not recorded which).

The CDR3: CASSEVGTGGYGYTF. The CDR3 bases are TGTGCCAGCAGTGAAGTCGGGACAGGGGGCTATGGCTACACCTTC. The genes are TRBV25-1 and TRBJ1-2; 11 bases are shared with TRBD1. V trimming: 2 bases; J trimming: 4 bases; junction bases outside the gene matches: 3. The length of the CDR3 is 15 residues. The germline CDR1 and CDR2 sequences are MGHDK and SYGVNS.